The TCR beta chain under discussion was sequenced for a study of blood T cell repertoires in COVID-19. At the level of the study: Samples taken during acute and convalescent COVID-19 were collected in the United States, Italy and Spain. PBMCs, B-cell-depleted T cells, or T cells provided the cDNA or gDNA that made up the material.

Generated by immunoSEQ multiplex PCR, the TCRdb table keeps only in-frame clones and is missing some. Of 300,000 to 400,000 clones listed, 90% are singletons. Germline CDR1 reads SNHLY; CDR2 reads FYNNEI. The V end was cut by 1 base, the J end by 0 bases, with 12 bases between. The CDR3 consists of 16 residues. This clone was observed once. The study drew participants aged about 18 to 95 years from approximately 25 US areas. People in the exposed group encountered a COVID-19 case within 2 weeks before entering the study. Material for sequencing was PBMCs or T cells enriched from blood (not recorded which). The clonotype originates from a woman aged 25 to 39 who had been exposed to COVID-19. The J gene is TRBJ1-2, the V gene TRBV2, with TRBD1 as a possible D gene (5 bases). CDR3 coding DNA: TGTGCCAGCAGTGAAGGTTTGACAGCAACTAACTATGGCTACACCTTC. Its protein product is CASSEGLTATNYGYTF. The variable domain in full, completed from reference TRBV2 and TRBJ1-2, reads EPEVTQTPSHQVTQMGQEVILRCVPISNHLYFYWYRQILGQKVEFLVSFYNNEISEKSEIFDDQFSVERPDGSNFTLKIRSTKLEDSAMYFCASSEGLTATNYGYTFGSGTRLTVV.